The TCR beta chain under discussion was sequenced for a study of T cells after yellow fever vaccination (dated by TCRdb to between 2018 and 2021). General notes on the study: The SMART-Seq v4 Ultra Low Input RNA kit was used to prepare libraries from fractions with low cell numbers. To follow T-cell clones before and after primary and booster YFV17D yellow fever vaccination, bulk TCR alpha and beta repertoires were sequenced over time. Bulk PBMC replicates and cell subsets were isolated from blood drawn at multiple timepoints before and after both primary and secondary immunization. The cohort comprised two healthy male donors, one aged 18 to 30 and one aged 30 to 40 years.

On the study overall, not on this receptor specifically: Compared with the primary T-cell response, the secondary T-cell response was weaker but faster, peaking on day 5 rather than day 15. FACS-sorted repertoires could contain abundant contaminating clonotypes from the bulk population, so computational filtering was required. A small fraction of clonotypes appeared in both the CD4 and CD8 compartments, likely as a result of convergent recombination. After the booster, most of the clones that had expanded following primary vaccination were detected again (just under 97% of CD4 and around 90% of CD8), which suggests that memory was broadly maintained. Because the study included only a couple of donors, the extent to which the findings can be generalized is limited.

TCR cDNA was synthesized by 5'RACE template switching, through which a universal primer site and unique molecular identifiers were introduced. cDNA synthesis was primed from both the TCR alpha and TCR beta constant segments. Library amplification used two PCR steps, and the second PCR step added sample barcodes and sequencing adapters. Libraries were sequenced on Illumina HiSeq 2500 (2x100 bp) or NovaSeq (2x150 bp). The study's own analysis went as follows. MIGEC was used to demultiplex reads and collapse the reads into UMI consensus sequences, and MiXCR was used for V(D)J alignment. Vaccine-responding clonotypes were defined with edgeR using replicate PBMC samples, requiring FDR below 0.01 and a log2 fold change above 5 up to day 15. Bulk clonotypes were assigned CD4 or CD8 identity according to which sequenced CD4 or CD8 repertoire held them at higher abundance. NS4B-specific clonotypes were defined as those at least 10-fold enriched in dextramer-positive over dextramer-negative fractions; CD4-biased clonotypes were excluded. The raw public data were reprocessed by TCRdb itself: fastp quality trimming at Q25, MiXCR clonotype calling, in-frame beta chains only. Each record represents a unique CDR3 protein, reported with the most common genes and DNA among its rows. None of the V and J calls come from the authors' own analysis; TCRdb made them. This sample has 75,000 to 100,000 distinct CDR3 sequences in its table, and roughly 8.2% of those were observed once. The leading ten clones occupy 16% of the sample.

Interpreted using the paper, the treatment or condition label stands for: live attenuated yellow fever vaccine strain. PBMCs were isolated from peripheral blood using a standard Ficoll-Paque protocol. With anti-CD3 and anti-CD8 staining plus a dextramer loaded with the yellow fever NS4B epitope peptide, the researchers sorted epitope-specific CD8 T cells. TriZol was used to extract RNA from bulk PBMCs, from CD4 and CD8 fractions, and from dextramer-positive and dextramer-negative fractions. The CDR3 numbers 15 residues from cysteine through phenylalanine. Only the CDR3 DNA is retained, 45 bases long and in frame from the first base. From the germline V gene, CDR1 is SGHAT and CDR2 is FQNNGV. The germline V and J ends show losses of 8 bases and 7 bases respectively, and no gene match explains 14 bases of the junction. Worth noting for this clonotype: Nothing much larger sits one base from this clone, and base qualities are not available.

Sample: CD8+ T cells not binding an NS4B(214-222) dextramer, sorted from PBMCs, taken roughly 14 days after the first yellow fever vaccination. What the cell subset or site label conveys for this sample: NS4B epitope dextramer-negative CD8 T cells. The TCR comes from a man between 18 and 35 years old who received the YFV17D yellow fever vaccine. The chain was built from TRBV11-2 and TRBJ2-1; 7 bases in between match TRBD2. The sequence in DNA is TGTGCCAGCCACGGACAAGCGGGGTGGAATAATGAGCAGTTCTTC. Its product reads: CASHGQAGWNNEQFF.